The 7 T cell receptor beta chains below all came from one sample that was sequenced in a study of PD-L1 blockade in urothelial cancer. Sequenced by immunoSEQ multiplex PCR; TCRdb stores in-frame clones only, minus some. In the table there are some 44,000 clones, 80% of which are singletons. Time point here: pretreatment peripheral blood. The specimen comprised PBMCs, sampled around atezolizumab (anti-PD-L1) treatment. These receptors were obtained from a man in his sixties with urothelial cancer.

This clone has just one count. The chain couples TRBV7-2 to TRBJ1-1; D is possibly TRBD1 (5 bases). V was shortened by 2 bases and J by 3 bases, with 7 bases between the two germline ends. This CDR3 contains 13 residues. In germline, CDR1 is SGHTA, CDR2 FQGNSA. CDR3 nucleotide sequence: TGTGCCAGCAGCTTACAAGGGGACACTGAAGCTTTCTTT. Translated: CASSLQGDTEAFF.

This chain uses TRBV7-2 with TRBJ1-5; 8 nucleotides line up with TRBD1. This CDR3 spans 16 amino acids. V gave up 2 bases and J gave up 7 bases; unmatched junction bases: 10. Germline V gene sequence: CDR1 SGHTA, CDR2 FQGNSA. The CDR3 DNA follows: TGTGCCAGCAGCTTAATGGCAGGGGGCCTCCAACAGCCCCAGCATTTT. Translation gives CASSLMAGGLQQPQHF.

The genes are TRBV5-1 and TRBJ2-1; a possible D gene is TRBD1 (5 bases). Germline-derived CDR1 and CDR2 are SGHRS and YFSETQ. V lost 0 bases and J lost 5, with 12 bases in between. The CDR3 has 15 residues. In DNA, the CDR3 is TGCGCCAGCAGCTTGGACAGGAGATTAAACAATGAGCAGTTCTTC. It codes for CASSLDRRLNNEQFF.

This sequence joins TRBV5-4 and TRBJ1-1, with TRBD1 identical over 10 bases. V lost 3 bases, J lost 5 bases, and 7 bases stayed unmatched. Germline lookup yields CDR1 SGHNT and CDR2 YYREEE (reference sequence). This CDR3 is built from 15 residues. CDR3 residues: CASSSRQGARTEAFF. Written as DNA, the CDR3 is TGTGCCAGCAGCTCCCGACAGGGGGCGCGTACTGAAGCTTTCTTT.

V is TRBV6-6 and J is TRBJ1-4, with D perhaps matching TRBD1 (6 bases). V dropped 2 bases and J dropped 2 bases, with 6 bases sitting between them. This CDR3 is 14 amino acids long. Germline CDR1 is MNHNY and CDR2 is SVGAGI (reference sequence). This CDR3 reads CASSYTGTNEKLFF. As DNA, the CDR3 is TGTGCCAGCAGTTACACAGGGACTAATGAAAAACTGTTTTTT.

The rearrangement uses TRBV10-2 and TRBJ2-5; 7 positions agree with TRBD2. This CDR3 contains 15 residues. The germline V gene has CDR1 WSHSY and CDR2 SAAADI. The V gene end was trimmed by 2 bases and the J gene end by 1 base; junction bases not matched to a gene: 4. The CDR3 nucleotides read TGCGCCAGCAGTGAGACTGGGGGGGTCCAAGAGACCCAGTACTTC. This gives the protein CASSETGGVQETQYF.

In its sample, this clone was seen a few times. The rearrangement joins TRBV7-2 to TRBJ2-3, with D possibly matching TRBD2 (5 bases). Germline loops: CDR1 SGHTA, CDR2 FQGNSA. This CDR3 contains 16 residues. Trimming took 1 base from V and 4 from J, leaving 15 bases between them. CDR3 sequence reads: CASSLVATGAADTQYF. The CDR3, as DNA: TGTGCCAGCAGCTTAGTGGCTACCGGAGCGGCAGATACGCAGTATTTT.